The 22 T cell receptor beta chains reported below all come from one sample, sequenced in a study of beta chain features in type 1 diabetes (dated by TCRdb to 2016 to 2018). Library method: the immunoSEQ multiplex PCR assay. The High Capacity cDNA Reverse Transcription Kit was used to reverse transcribe all of the isolated RNA, meaning that expressed TCRB transcripts were what got sequenced. TCRdb carries this immuneACCESS record with in-frame sequences only. Its versions omit some clonotypes, under half of them owing to an unresolved V gene in the studies checked, with the rest unexplained. The sample contains 850,000 to 900,000 clones, roughly a sixth of them found a single time. The ten most abundant clones make up 0.02% to 0.025% of the sample. Source material: naive CD4+ T cells from blood. The cell subset or site label, read with the paper, signifies: true naive CD4+ T cells. Receptor source: a young woman in good health.

This clone has only a few counts. This sequence joins TRBV11-3 and TRBJ2-1; possibly TRBD2 for D (5 bases). V was pared by 5 bases and J by 4 bases, with 12 bases between. The CDR3 runs to 14 residues. Germline CDR1 and CDR2: SGHNT and YENEEA. CDR3 sequence reads: CASSPPGFYNEQFF. The DNA for the CDR3 is TGTGCCAGCAGCCCACCGGGATTTTACAATGAGCAGTTCTTC.

The CDR3 spells CASSGSGSPYNEQFF. The CDR3 bases are TGTGCCAGCAGCGGCAGCGGGAGCCCCTACAATGAGCAGTTCTTC. This chain joins TRBV5-6 and TRBJ2-1; TRBD2 matches at 8 bases. The V and J ends lost 4 bases and 2 bases, in that order; junction bases with no gene match: 5. CDR3 length equals 15 residues. From germline, CDR1 is SGHDT and CDR2 YYEEEE. Together with reference TRBV5-6 and TRBJ2-1, the CDR3 gives the full variable domain: DAGVTQSPTHLIKTRGQQVTLRCSPKSGHDTVSWYQQALGQGPQFIFQYYEEEERQRGNFPDRFSGHQFPNYSSELNVNALLLGDSALYLCASSGSGSPYNEQFFGPGTRLTVL.

This chain uses TRBV27 with TRBJ1-2; TRBD1 matches at 9 bases. The ends lost 3 bases at V and 6 bases at J; junction bases unmatched: 5. The germline V gene has CDR1 MNHEY and CDR2 SMNVEV (reference sequence). The CDR3 extends over 14 amino acids. This chain's CDR3 is CASSFFGTGNGYTF. The CDR3 DNA follows: TGTGCCAGCAGTTTCTTCGGGACAGGGAATGGCTACACCTTC.

The chain's CDR3 is CASSRPSRGNEQFF. The CDR3 region has the DNA TGTGCCAGCAGTCGGCCCTCCCGGGGGAATGAGCAGTTCTTC. V gene TRBV6-5 combines with J gene TRBJ2-1; D is perhaps TRBD2 (6 bases). Trimming took 5 bases from V and 7 from J, leaving 15 bases between them. This CDR3 contains 14 residues. CDR1 is MNHEY, CDR2 SVGAGI, per germline.

The chain uses TRBV5-4 and TRBJ1-1; no clear D gene. V was cut by 2 bases and J by 6 bases, with 11 bases left in between. The CDR3 covers 13 residues. The germline V gene encodes CDR1 SGHNT and CDR2 YYREEE (reference sequence). The CDR3, as DNA: TGTGCCAGCAGCTTCGGAGGTGTCGCTGAAGCTTTCTTT. Its protein is CASSFGGVAEAFF.

This chain links TRBV28 with TRBJ1-2; D might be TRBD1 (6 bases). Germline V gene sequence: CDR1 MDHEN, CDR2 SYDVKM. This CDR3 contains 15 residues. V was trimmed by 3 bases and J by 4 bases, leaving 15 bases between them. This CDR3 reads CASSFGQPGAYGYTF. The CDR3 DNA follows: TGTGCCAGCAGTTTTGGACAGCCCGGGGCCTATGGCTACACCTTC.

This clone was detected a few times. The same CDR3 can be traced to other DNA sequences in this sample. The chain is built from TRBV7-9 and TRBJ2-5; possible D gene TRBD1, 6 bases. The germline V gene has CDR1 SEHNR and CDR2 FQNEAQ (reference sequence). The CDR3 totals 14 residues. Trimming took off 1 base at V and 5 bases at J, with 11 bases between the two ends. Here the CDR3 DNA reads TGTGCCAGCAGCTTAGGCCAGGGGCAGGAGACCCAGTACTTC. It specifies CASSLGQGQETQYF.

This clone has more than one count but fewer than ten. The chain links TRBV7-8 to TRBJ2-1, with D possibly TRBD2 on 5 matching bases. The V gene's germline CDR1 is SGHVS and CDR2 FQNEAQ. The CDR3 spans 14 residues. Trimming shortened V by 3 bases and J by 4 bases, and 10 bases separated the two germline ends. The CDR3 region has the DNA TGTGCCAGCAGCTTCCCGGGGTCGTACAATGAGCAGTTCTTC. Its translation: CASSFPGSYNEQFF. Looking up the rest from reference TRBV7-8 and TRBJ2-1 gives the full variable domain: GAGVSQSPRYKVAKRGQDVALRCDPISGHVSLFWYQQALGQGPEFLTYFQNEAQLDKSGLPSDRFFAERPEGSVSTLKIQRTQQEDSAVYLCASSFPGSYNEQFFGPGTRLTVL.

The V and J genes are TRBV6-5 and TRBJ2-2, with 11 bases that match TRBD2. Looked up from germline, CDR1 is MNHEY and CDR2 is SVGAGI. This CDR3 has 14 residues. J lost 4 bases, V lost 8 bases, and 3 bases had no gene match. The CDR3 region has the DNA TGTGCCAGCCGACTAGCGGGACCCACCGGGGAGCTGTTTTTT. Encoded protein: CASRLAGPTGELFF.

This clone was seen only a few times. This chain connects TRBV7-3 to TRBJ2-7; 8 bases line up with TRBD2. CDR1 and CDR2 from the germline V gene are SGHTA and FQGTGA. The CDR3 length is 14 residues. After removal of 5 bases from V and 0 bases from J, the junction contained 3 bases not matched to a gene. The CDR3 loop is CASSPTSGSYEQYF. The CDR3 coding sequence is TGTGCCAGCAGCCCAACTAGCGGCTCCTACGAGCAGTACTTC.

The rearrangement uses TRBV28 and TRBJ2-1; D not resolved. This CDR3 is built from 17 residues. V lost 3 bases and J 0 bases, leaving 15 bases between the germline ends. Germline-derived CDR1 and CDR2 are MDHEN and SYDVKM. DNA of the CDR3: TGTGCCAGCAGTTTTGCCCGACGTAAGAGCTCCTACAATGAGCAGTTCTTC. Protein product: CASSFARRKSSYNEQFF.

J is TRBJ2-4 and V is TRBV7-2; D ambiguous. Trimming took 6 bases from V and 1 from J, leaving 10 bases between them. Germline V gene data show CDR1 as SGHTA and CDR2 as FQGNSA. CDR3 length: 14 amino acids. The CDR3 is CASSPGPAKNIQYF. CDR3 DNA sequence: TGTGCCAGCAGTCCCGGGCCCGCCAAAAACATTCAGTACTTC.

This clone was found a few times. The chain carries TRBV5-4 and TRBJ2-5, with 7 bases identical to TRBD1. Germline CDR1 reads SGHNT; CDR2 reads YYREEE (reference sequence). The ends lost 3 bases at V and 3 bases at J; junction bases unmatched: 5. This CDR3 spans 14 amino acids. In DNA form, the CDR3 reads TGTGCCAGCAGCTATCAGGGGACAGAAGAGACCCAGTACTTC. This sequence encodes CASSYQGTEETQYF.

The V and J genes are TRBV19 and TRBJ2-5; 7 nucleotides match TRBD2. In germline, CDR1 is LNHDA, CDR2 SQIVND (reference sequence). This CDR3 comprises 15 residues. V was pared by 6 bases and J by 5 bases, with 12 bases of the junction left unmatched. CDR3 sequence reads: CASRPGLLFTETQYF. The CDR3 nucleotides read TGTGCCAGTAGGCCGGGACTATTATTTACGGAGACCCAGTACTTC.

The J gene is TRBJ2-5, the V gene TRBV19; perhaps TRBD1 as D (6 bases). CDR1 is LNHDA and CDR2 is SQIVND in the germline V gene (reference sequence). CDR3 length: 12 residues. Deletions cut 8 bases from V and 2 bases from J, with 9 bases between. CDR3 sequence reads: CASRDTQETQYF. The CDR3 DNA follows: TGTGCCAGTCGGGACACACAAGAGACCCAGTACTTC.

The rearrangement links TRBV7-9 to TRBJ2-7, with a possible D match to TRBD1 (5 bases). Trimming cost V 4 bases and J 5 bases, with 18 bases left between them. The CDR3 covers 15 residues. Germline lookup yields CDR1 SEHNR and CDR2 FQNEAQ (reference sequence). The CDR3 reads CASSSVGRPNDEQYF. CDR3 coding DNA: TGTGCCAGCAGCTCAGTGGGGCGACCCAATGACGAGCAGTACTTC.

There are a few counts of this clone. The V and J genes are TRBV7-2 and TRBJ2-1; 8 bases map to TRBD1. Germline CDR1 and CDR2: SGHTA and FQGNSA. V dropped 3 bases and J dropped 4; count of bases not matched to a gene: 5. The CDR3 is made up of 15 amino acids. The CDR3 region is CASSFDRGSYNEQFF. Written as DNA, the CDR3 is TGTGCCAGCAGCTTTGACAGGGGATCATACAATGAGCAGTTCTTC.

This clone was picked up a small number of times. The identical CDR3 is also encoded by other nucleotide sequences in the sample. The gene calls are TRBV4-3 and TRBJ2-2; D is unresolved. Trimming stripped 3 bases from V and 0 bases from J, with 5 bases between. The CDR3 runs 14 residues. The V gene's germline CDR1 is LGHNA and CDR2 YSLEER. CDR3 coding DNA: TGCGCCAGCAGCCACGCAGCGAACACCGGGGAGCTGTTTTTT. It yields the protein CASSHAANTGELFF.

This clone was seen only a few times. For the CDR3, the DNA is TGTGCCAGCAGCCAAAGCCGACTAGTCAACGACAATGAGCAGTTCTTC. It codes for CASSQSRLVNDNEQFF. The chain employs TRBV7-8 and TRBJ2-1, with D tentatively TRBD2 (6 bases). Trimming stripped 5 bases from V and 5 bases from J, with 19 bases between. The CDR3 extends over 16 amino acids. From germline, CDR1 is SGHVS and CDR2 FQNEAQ.

The chain combines TRBV7-3 with TRBJ2-5; 9 bases align to TRBD1. The CDR3 sequence is 16 residues long. Unmatched junction bases numbered 10, after V lost 4 bases and J lost 4 bases. Per the germline V gene, CDR1 is SGHTA and CDR2 is FQGTGA. The CDR3: CASSSGTGSNLETQYF. CDR3 coding DNA: TGTGCCAGCAGCTCCGGGACAGGGTCGAATCTAGAGACCCAGTACTTC. The complete variable domain, with remaining parts taken from reference TRBV7-3 and TRBJ2-5, reads GAGVSQTPSNKVTEKGKYVELRCDPISGHTALYWYRQSLGQGPEFLIYFQGTGAADDSGLPNDRFFAVRPEGSVSTLKIQRTERGDSAVYLCASSSGTGSNLETQYFGPGTRLLVL.

The rearrangement links TRBV5-5 to TRBJ2-7; TRBD2 is a possible D gene (6 bases). The CDR3 extends over 15 amino acids. CDR1 and CDR2 from the germline V gene are SGHKS and YYEKEE (reference sequence). Trimming left V 4 bases short and J 4 bases short, with 18 bases between. The CDR3 spells CASSVGLPRYYEQYF. The CDR3 DNA follows: TGTGCCAGCAGCGTGGGACTCCCGCGATATTACGAGCAGTACTTC.

The chain couples TRBV18 to TRBJ2-1; 14 nucleotides line up with TRBD2. With 2 bases clipped from V and 0 bases from J, the junction kept 0 bases outside the gene matches. Germline V gene data show CDR1 as KGHSH and CDR2 as LQKENI. The CDR3 sequence is 17 residues long. The CDR3 DNA is TGTGCCAGCTCACCAGGGACTAGCGGGAGCTCCTACAATGAGCAGTTCTTC. Its protein is CASSPGTSGSSYNEQFF.